These 27 T cell receptor beta chains share one sample of origin, sequenced in a study of T cells in Graves' hyperthyroidism and ophthalmopathy. What was amplified from RNA transcripts were TCR beta CDR3 regions. Primed by the HTBI set, a first-round RT-PCR was run on the TCR CDR3. Using its own MiXCR run on the multiplex PCR reads, TCRdb lists one record per CDR3 protein. The sample has under 400,000 distinct CDR3 sequences, 13% to 15% seen once; the top ten hold approximately 19%. The source material was blood. Every receptor here comes from a woman between 55 and 75 years old with Graves' ophthalmopathy.

This sequence joins TRBV19 and TRBJ2-6; weak D call: TRBD2 (5 bases). CDR1 is LNHDA, CDR2 SQIVND, per germline (reference sequence). V shed 8 bases and J shed 2 bases, with 10 bases lying between them. This CDR3 has 14 residues. CDR3 DNA: TGTGCCAGTTTGTCCGGGGCTGGGGCCAACGTCCTGACTTTC. Residues: CASLSGAGANVLTF.

This clonotype was observed many times. This chain uses TRBV10-1 with TRBJ2-3; D may be TRBD2 (6 bases). The germline gives CDR1 WNHNN, CDR2 SYGVQD (reference sequence). The V and J ends lost 6 bases and 8 bases respectively, with 15 bases between them. The CDR3 is made up of 13 amino acids. The CDR3 sequence is CASRAGGVSTQYF. The DNA for the CDR3 is TGCGCCAGCAGGGCCGGGGGAGTAAGTACGCAGTATTTT.

This clonotype was counted only a few times. The chain joins TRBV18 to TRBJ2-7; 9 bases align to TRBD1. Trimming cost V 3 bases and J 4 bases; bases outside gene matches: 7. The CDR3 length is 15 residues. In germline, CDR1 is KGHSH, CDR2 LQKENI. The CDR3 spells CASSPRTGVLYEQYF. The CDR3 nucleotides read TGTGCCAGCTCACCCCGGACAGGGGTCCTTTACGAGCAGTACTTC.

This clonotype was recorded at least ten times. This sequence joins TRBV28 and TRBJ1-5, with D uncertain. The length of the CDR3 is 15 residues. Trimming removed 3 bases from V and 6 bases from J, with 15 bases in between. The germline V gene has CDR1 MDHEN and CDR2 SYDVKM. CDR3 region: CASSLRTGTSQPQHF. CDR3 nucleotide sequence: TGTGCCAGCAGTTTGAGGACGGGTACAAGTCAGCCCCAGCATTTT. The full variable domain, its missing parts supplied by reference TRBV28 and TRBJ1-5, is DVKVTQSSRYLVKRTGEKVFLECVQDMDHENMFWYRQDPGLGLRLIYFSYDVKMKEKGDIPEGYSVSREKKERFSLILESASTNQTSMYLCASSLRTGTSQPQHFGDGTRLSIL.

The sample holds a few counts of this clonotype. This rearrangement joins TRBV24-1 to TRBJ2-1; 8 bases are shared with TRBD2. The germline gives CDR1 KGHDR, CDR2 SFDVKD. J was trimmed by 0 bases and V by 4 bases; bases with no gene match: 16. The CDR3 sequence is 20 residues long. CDR3 amino acids: CATSDPPRGRPGSSYNEQFF. The DNA of the CDR3 is TGTGCCACCAGTGACCCCCCCCGCGGGAGGCCCGGGAGCTCCTACAATGAGCAGTTCTTC.

This clonotype was picked up a small number of times. The chain carries TRBV11-2 and TRBJ2-7; 8 nucleotides line up with TRBD2. Losses at the gene ends were 3 bases for V and 6 bases for J; bases not matched to a gene: 13. From germline, CDR1 is SGHAT and CDR2 FQNNGV. The CDR3 covers 16 residues. CDR3 amino acids: CASSLDLATSDLEQYF. Here the CDR3 DNA reads TGTGCCAGCAGCTTGGATCTCGCGACTAGCGACCTCGAGCAGTACTTC.

This clonotype was observed many times. The rearrangement joins TRBV9 to TRBJ2-5, with 13 bases matching TRBD2. J lost 5 bases, V lost 3 bases, and 4 bases had no gene match. Looked up from germline, CDR1 is SGDLS and CDR2 is YYNGEE. The length of the CDR3 is 15 residues. CDR3 in DNA: TGTGCCAGCAGCGCAGGGACTAGCGGGATCGAGACCCAGTACTTC. Translating it yields CASSAGTSGIETQYF.

In this sample, this clonotype turned up many times. The chain joins TRBV20-1 to TRBJ1-2; possibly TRBD1 for D (6 bases). Trimming shortened V by 5 bases and J by 1 base, and 8 bases separated the two germline ends. The CDR3 totals 12 residues. Germline CDR1 and CDR2: DFQATT and SNEGSKA (reference sequence). This CDR3 reads CSARTDNYGYTF. For the CDR3, the DNA is TGCAGTGCTCGGACAGATAACTATGGCTACACCTTC.

At least ten counts were recorded for this clonotype. V is TRBV5-6 and J is TRBJ2-5; 8 bases are shared with TRBD2. The CDR3 covers 15 residues. Germline values: CDR1 SGHDT, CDR2 YYEEEE. V was pared by 4 bases and J by 5 bases, with 10 bases of the junction left unmatched. Written as DNA, the CDR3 is TGTGCCAGCAGCAGCGCGTTCGGGGGGGCCGAGACCCAGTACTTC. It encodes CASSSAFGGAETQYF.

This clonotype was recorded at least ten times. V usage is TRBV4-2 and J usage is TRBJ2-5, with 12 bases aligning to TRBD2. Trimming took 4 bases from V and 4 from J; bases not matched to a gene: 7. Germline lookup yields CDR1 LGHNA and CDR2 YNFKEQ. The CDR3 extends over 16 amino acids. Here the CDR3 reads CASSLSPGLAGETQYF. The DNA for the CDR3 is TGTGCCAGCAGCCTCTCTCCGGGACTAGCGGGAGAGACCCAGTACTTC.

The table lists this clonotype with many counts. This chain links TRBV18 with TRBJ1-1; D unclear. Germline V gene sequence: CDR1 KGHSH, CDR2 LQKENI. Trimming pared 6 bases from V and 1 base from J, leaving 9 bases between. The CDR3 contains 13 residues. The CDR3 DNA sequence: TGTGCCAGCTCGCCTAAGGGGAACACTGAAGCTTTCTTT. It yields the protein CASSPKGNTEAFF.

This chain uses TRBV28 with TRBJ2-1, with 12 nucleotides matching TRBD1. Trimming at V came to 6 bases and at J to 7 bases, leaving 7 bases not matched to a gene. Germline V gives CDR1 MDHEN, CDR2 SYDVKM. The CDR3 has 15 residues. The CDR3 bases are TGTGCCAGCAGCTCGGGGGGACAGGGGGCGAATGAGCAGTTCTTC. This sequence encodes CASSSGGQGANEQFF.

The V call is TRBV9, the J call TRBJ2-3; 8 nucleotides line up with TRBD1. Germline CDR1 is SGDLS and CDR2 is YYNGEE. Trimming took 0 bases from V and 4 from J; bases not matched to a gene: 7. The CDR3 is 16 amino acids. The CDR3 DNA reads TGTGCCAGCAGCGTAGTAGCAGGGGGCATGTCAGATACGCAGTATTTT. It codes for CASSVVAGGMSDTQYF. The full variable domain, in which reference TRBV9 and TRBJ2-3 provide the parts outside the CDR3, is DSGVTQTPKHLITATGQRVTLRCSPRSGDLSVYWYQQSLDQGLQFLIQYYNGEERAKGNILERFSAQQFPDLHSELNLSSLELGDSALYFCASSVVAGGMSDTQYFGPGTRLTVL.

This clonotype was recorded at least ten times. The chain recombines TRBV5-8 with TRBJ2-3; 7 bases are a match to TRBD1. V was pared by 2 bases and J by 0 bases, with 3 bases of the junction left unmatched. Germline V gene sequence: CDR1 SGHTS, CDR2 YDEGEE. The CDR3 length is 15 residues. The CDR3 protein is CASSFGQASTDTQYF. In DNA, the CDR3 is TGTGCCAGCAGCTTTGGACAGGCGAGCACAGATACGCAGTATTTT.

J is TRBJ2-2 and V is TRBV6-2 or TRBV6-3; D might be TRBD1 or TRBD2, each matching 6 bases. The V end lost 6 bases, the J end lost 7 bases, and 21 bases lay between the germline ends. Germline V gene lookup returns CDR1 MNHEY and CDR2 SVGEGT. The CDR3 runs to 16 residues. Here the CDR3 DNA reads TGTGCCAGCAGCCCGAAAGGGGGGACCACATACGGGGAGCTGTTTTTT. Amino acid sequence: CASSPKGGTTYGELFF.

This clonotype was counted many times. The CDR3 loop reads CASSLGRDYQNANTGELFF. As DNA, the CDR3 is TGTGCCAGCAGCTTAGGCCGGGACTACCAAAACGCGAACACCGGGGAGCTGTTTTTT. J is TRBJ2-2 and V is TRBV11-2; 7 nucleotides line up with TRBD2. This CDR3 is 19 amino acids long. Germline loops: CDR1 SGHAT, CDR2 FQNNGV. V dropped 1 base and J dropped 0; count of bases not matched to a gene: 11.

The chain has TRBV28 and TRBJ2-1, with D perhaps TRBD1 or TRBD2 (5 bases each). V was clipped by 6 bases and J by 4 bases, with 7 bases between them. Germline CDR1 is MDHEN and CDR2 is SYDVKM. The CDR3 covers 12 residues. The CDR3 DNA follows: TGTGCCAGCAGAGGGACGTACAATGAGCAGTTCTTC. Its protein product is CASRGTYNEQFF. The whole variable domain, remainder taken from reference TRBV28 and TRBJ2-1, is DVKVTQSSRYLVKRTGEKVFLECVQDMDHENMFWYRQDPGLGLRLIYFSYDVKMKEKGDIPEGYSVSREKKERFSLILESASTNQTSMYLCASRGTYNEQFFGPGTRLTVL.

This clonotype showed up many times. The gene calls are TRBV7-2 and TRBJ2-3; the match to TRBD2 covers 8 bases. Germline-derived CDR1 and CDR2 are SGHTA and FQGNSA. The V gene end was trimmed by 0 bases and the J gene end by 0 bases; junction bases not matched to a gene: 5. The CDR3 loop spans 17 amino acids. CDR3 bases: TGTGCCAGCAGCTTAGCGGGGACTAGACTTAGCACAGATACGCAGTATTTT. Translating gives CASSLAGTRLSTDTQYF.

The chain carries TRBV20-1 and TRBJ1-5; 10 positions agree with TRBD1. The CDR3 has 16 amino acids. The V gene end was trimmed by 0 bases and the J gene end by 1 base; junction bases not matched to a gene: 3. CDR1 is DFQATT and CDR2 is SNEGSKA in the germline V gene (reference sequence). The CDR3 reads CSARDSGQGSNQPQHF. Here the CDR3 DNA reads TGCAGTGCTAGAGATTCGGGACAGGGGAGCAATCAGCCCCAGCATTTT.

This clonotype was counted many times. The genes are TRBV6-2 or TRBV6-3 and TRBJ2-5; the D gene is possibly TRBD2 (5 bases). Trimming took 8 bases from V and 4 from J, leaving 20 bases between them. The CDR3 has 15 amino acids. Germline CDR1 reads MNHEY; CDR2 reads SVGEGT. CDR3 nucleotides: TGTGCCAGCTCCTCCTCACAGCTAGCAGGAGAGACCCAGTACTTC. Translating gives CASSSSQLAGETQYF.

In its sample, this clonotype was seen many times. The chain employs TRBV5-1 and TRBJ2-1, with D possibly TRBD2 on 5 matching bases. In germline, CDR1 is SGHRS, CDR2 YFSETQ. The CDR3 spans 15 residues. The V end lost 0 bases, the J end lost 7 bases, and 14 bases lay between the germline ends. CDR3 nucleotide sequence: TGCGCCAGCAGCTTGGTACTAGGCGCTGGGAATGAGCAGTTCTTC. It codes for CASSLVLGAGNEQFF.

This clonotype was counted a few times. The J gene is TRBJ2-3, the V gene TRBV5-1, with 11 bases lining up with TRBD2. Germline V gives CDR1 SGHRS, CDR2 YFSETQ. The CDR3 is 15 amino acids. The J segment lost 6 bases and the V segment lost 4 bases, leaving 7 bases of the junction unmatched. CDR3 DNA sequence: TGCGCCAGCAGCGGGCTACTAGCGGGGGAGGATACGCAGTATTTT. Its translation is CASSGLLAGEDTQYF.

V and J are TRBV27 and TRBJ2-2; D may be TRBD2 (5 bases). This CDR3 region has 14 residues. Germline V gene data show CDR1 as MNHEY and CDR2 as SMNVEV (reference sequence). The V end was cut by 0 bases, the J end by 8 bases, with 10 bases between. The CDR3 is CASSLSMWTGELFF. CDR3 nucleotide sequence: TGTGCCAGCAGTTTATCGATGTGGACTGGGGAGCTGTTTTTT.

This clonotype was seen at least ten times. V usage is TRBV4-1 and J usage is TRBJ1-5, with TRBD1 matching 7 bases. Germline lookup yields CDR1 MGHRA and CDR2 YSYEKL. The CDR3 runs 18 residues. V lost 0 bases and J lost 0; bases outside the gene matches: 8. The CDR3 reads CASSQDAGQFNSNQPQHF. DNA of the CDR3: TGCGCCAGCAGCCAAGATGCGGGACAGTTCAATAGCAATCAGCCCCAGCATTTT.

This clonotype appeared many times. The chain is built from TRBV25-1 and TRBJ2-3; a possible D gene is TRBD1 (7 bases). The CDR3 has 19 residues. Germline values: CDR1 MGHDK, CDR2 SYGVNS. V lost 7 bases to trimming and J lost 2 bases, with 28 bases between them. CDR3 nucleotide sequence: TGTGCCAGCACCCTCGGGACAGTAGCGGCCCGAGGACACACAGATACGCAGTATTTT. It specifies CASTLGTVAARGHTDTQYF. The variable domain in full, with the rest retrieved from reference TRBV25-1 and TRBJ2-3, is EADIYQTPRYLVIGTGKKITLECSQTMGHDKMYWYQQDPGMELHLIHYSYGVNSTEKGDLSSESTVSRIRTEHFPLTLESARPSHTSQYLCASTLGTVAARGHTDTQYFGPGTRLTVL.

V is TRBV7-3 and J is TRBJ1-4; weak D call: TRBD1 (5 bases). CDR1 and CDR2 (germline): SGHTA, FQGTGA. V was clipped by 3 bases and J by 8 bases, with 10 bases between them. The CDR3 is 13 residues long. This CDR3 reads CASSLGPFEKLFF. As DNA, the CDR3 is TGTGCCAGCAGCTTGGGGCCATTCGAAAAACTGTTTTTT.

In its sample, this clonotype was seen many times. Sequence at one end of the junction differs from germline and may be a read error. This chain uses TRBV6-1 with TRBJ2-7, with D unresolved. This CDR3 is 13 amino acids long. Per germline, CDR1 MNHNS and CDR2 SASEGT. The CDR3 nucleotides are TGTGCCGGCAGTGCCCTGGACTCCTACGAGCAGTACTTC. Translated: CAGSALDSYEQYF.